This T cell receptor beta chain was captured in a study of OX40 agonist ivuxolimab in advanced cancers. On the study more broadly: Across the patients, intravenous ivuxolimab was delivered every 2 weeks at 0.01 to 10 mg/kg. Averaging about 60 years in age, with a range of about 20 to 90, the cohort was about 85% male.

Exclusion applied to patients with autoimmune disease history or systemic immunosuppression. A note on this clone: Its antigen is not identified.

Method: immunoSEQ multiplex PCR; TCRdb's copy keeps in-frame clones and lacks some. The sample lists around 70,000 clones; roughly 85% were seen once. The germline V and J ends were trimmed by 4 bases and 5 bases, with 15 bases remaining between them. Germline assignment: CDR1 SGDLS and CDR2 YYNGEE. The CDR3 sequence is 14 residues long. Findings and limits, study-wide: Fewer expanded clones were found on average in CD4+ than in CD8+ T cells.

The sample here was CD4+ or CD8+ T cells sorted from blood, taken in a trial of the OX40 agonist ivuxolimab. This sequence joins TRBV9 and TRBJ1-2; D unclear. The receptor comes from an adult with an advanced solid tumor such as melanoma, head and neck, liver or kidney cancer. The CDR3 DNA sequence: TGTGCCAGCAGCCCTGACCGGTTTGGGTATGGCTACACCTTC. Protein sequence: CASSPDRFGYGYTF.